There are many counts of the clone carrying this T cell receptor beta chain. The TCR beta CDR3 regions underwent amplification using RNA transcripts as the source. Carried out on the TCR CDR3, a first-round RT-PCR used the HTBI primer set. TCRdb independently ran MiXCR on the multiplex PCR reads; one entry per CDR3 protein. The sample lists some 270,000 distinct CDR3 sequences, about an eighth occurring once. This CDR3 has 16 amino acids. Germline CDR1 SGHRS, CDR2 YFSETQ. The V and J ends lost 0 bases and 2 bases, in that order; junction bases with no gene match: 7. The data are from a study of T cells in Graves' hyperthyroidism and ophthalmopathy.

This receptor was taken from a woman aged 25-40 years with Graves' hyperthyroidism that later progressed to Graves' ophthalmopathy. This rearrangement joins TRBV5-1 to TRBJ2-7; TRBD2 agrees at 8 bases. The specimen was blood. CDR3 amino acids: CASSLASGSSTYEQYF. The DNA of the CDR3 is TGCGCCAGCAGCTTGGCGAGCGGGAGTAGCACCTACGAGCAGTACTTC.